The 15 T cell receptor beta chains listed next were all sequenced from one sample in a study of OX40 agonist ivuxolimab in advanced cancers. Sequencing used immunoSEQ multiplex PCR; TCRdb keeps in-frame clones, though not all of them. The sample holds some 64,000 clones; approximately 93% are singletons and the top ten take roughly 20%. Sequenced here: CD4+ or CD8+ T cells sorted from blood, sampled in a trial of the OX40 agonist ivuxolimab. These receptors originate from an adult with an advanced solid tumor such as melanoma, head and neck, liver or kidney cancer.

The chain uses TRBV4-1 and TRBJ2-7; possibly TRBD1 for D (6 bases). This CDR3 has 15 amino acids. Trimming left V 0 bases short and J 1 base short, with 10 bases between. CDR1 and CDR2 (germline): MGHRA, YSYEKL. The CDR3 DNA follows: TGCGCCAGCAGCCAAGACAGGGGTATTTCCTACGAGCAGTACTTC. It encodes CASSQDRGISYEQYF.

The gene calls are TRBV9 and TRBJ1-2, with TRBD1 as a possible D gene (5 bases). Germline V gene data show CDR1 as SGDLS and CDR2 as YYNGEE. The V gene lost 0 bases and the J gene lost 4 bases, with 16 bases spanning the gap. The CDR3 length is 16 residues. The CDR3, as DNA: TGTGCCAGCAGCGTAGGATCCGGGGGGTTTTCCTATGGCTACACCTTC. As protein: CASSVGSGGFSYGYTF.

The V call is TRBV6-5, the J call TRBJ1-1; 7 bases match TRBD1. The CDR3 is 14 amino acids. V gave up 5 bases and J gave up 3 bases; unmatched junction bases: 6. Germline-derived CDR1 and CDR2 are MNHEY and SVGAGI. CDR3 DNA sequence: TGTGCCAGCAGTCCCGACAGGGTTTACACTGAAGCTTTCTTT. Its translation: CASSPDRVYTEAFF.

This clone was recorded a few times. The rearrangement joins TRBV10-2 to TRBJ1-6; D call uncertain. The CDR3 is made up of 10 amino acids. The germline V and J ends were trimmed by 7 bases and 9 bases, with 4 bases remaining between them. Germline values: CDR1 WSHSY, CDR2 SAAADI. CDR3 region: CASNGSPLHF. The DNA of the CDR3 is TGCGCCAGCAATGGTTCACCCCTCCACTTT.

The rearrangement links TRBV19 to TRBJ1-4; D is uncertain. Trimming shortened V by 2 bases and J by 0 bases, and 16 bases separated the two germline ends. Germline V gives CDR1 LNHDA, CDR2 SQIVND (reference sequence). This CDR3 has 18 amino acids. The CDR3 nucleotides are TGTGCCAGTAGTATAAGCTCGGTTCGTGAAGCAACTAATGAAAAACTGTTTTTT. This sequence encodes CASSISSVREATNEKLFF.

The V gene is TRBV29-1, the J gene TRBJ2-7; a weak D match, TRBD1 (5 bases). Looked up from germline, CDR1 is SQVTM and CDR2 is ANQGSEA. The CDR3 is made up of 11 amino acids. Deletions cut 6 bases from V and 2 bases from J, with 8 bases between. In DNA, the CDR3 is TGCAGCGTCCGACAGACCTACGAGCAGTACTTC. It codes for CSVRQTYEQYF.

J is TRBJ1-2 and V is TRBV6-1; 9 nucleotides align to TRBD1. The CDR3 spans 13 residues. Germline trimming cut 8 bases from V and 8 bases from J; bases unmatched to any gene: 9. CDR1 MNHNS and CDR2 SASEGT come from the germline V gene. CDR3 loop: CASFHGDREGYTF. The CDR3 coding sequence is TGTGCCAGCTTTCACGGGGACAGGGAAGGCTACACCTTC.

This chain links TRBV6-5 with TRBJ1-2; perhaps TRBD1 as D (6 bases). The CDR3 extends over 13 amino acids. Germline V gene data show CDR1 as MNHEY and CDR2 as SVGAGI. V dropped 6 bases and J dropped 5 bases, with 13 bases sitting between them. This chain's CDR3 is CASRSTGWYGYTF. The CDR3 DNA sequence: TGTGCCAGCAGGTCAACAGGGTGGTATGGCTACACCTTC.

This clone was counted between two and nine times. The V and J genes are TRBV9 and TRBJ1-4; D is unresolved. From germline, CDR1 is SGDLS and CDR2 YYNGEE. The V gene lost 0 bases and the J gene lost 8 bases, with 11 bases spanning the gap. The CDR3 spans 14 residues. CDR3 coding DNA: TGTGCCAGCAGCGTAGCCGGCTCGGCCGAAAAACTGTTTTTT. Translated, it gives CASSVAGSAEKLFF.

The chain carries TRBV7-9 and TRBJ2-2, with 8 nucleotides matching TRBD2. This CDR3 has 17 amino acids. The trim removed 5 bases at V and 6 bases at J, leaving 14 bases unmatched. Germline V gives CDR1 SEHNR, CDR2 FQNEAQ (reference sequence). CDR3 sequence reads: CASSPRTSILGSGELFF. The CDR3 nucleotides are TGTGCCAGCAGCCCGAGGACTAGCATTTTAGGTTCCGGGGAGCTGTTTTTT.

The rearrangement joins TRBV27 to TRBJ2-1; D perhaps matches TRBD1 (5 bases). The germline gives CDR1 MNHEY, CDR2 SMNVEV (reference sequence). Trimming took off 4 bases at V and 4 bases at J, with 14 bases between the two ends. This CDR3 has 15 amino acids. CDR3 DNA: TGTGCCAGCAGTTCGCCTAAAGGGGTTTACAATGAGCAGTTCTTC. This encodes CASSSPKGVYNEQFF.

The chain employs TRBV5-6 and TRBJ1-2; D is uncertain. The CDR3 loop spans 15 amino acids. V lost 0 bases to trimming and J lost 2 bases, with 11 bases between them. CDR1 is SGHDT, CDR2 YYEEEE, per germline. Written as DNA, the CDR3 is TGTGCCAGCAGCTTGGGCGGCAGCGTAAACTATGGCTACACCTTC. Translation: CASSLGGSVNYGYTF.

In nucleotides, the CDR3 is TGTGCCAGCAGCTCCCGGGCGGGGGCGGATGAAAAACTGTTTTTT. Encoded protein: CASSSRAGADEKLFF. The chain couples TRBV9 to TRBJ1-4; TRBD1 might be the D (6 bases). Germline V lookup: CDR1 SGDLS, CDR2 YYNGEE. V lost 4 bases, J lost 6 bases, and 16 bases lay in between. The CDR3 sequence is 15 residues long.

Of note for this clone: This may arise from a read error, as a much more abundant clone is one base away. The chain joins TRBV15 to TRBJ1-2, with 8 bases fitting TRBD1. Germline V gene sequence: CDR1 LNHNV, CDR2 YYDKDF (reference sequence). The CDR3 totals 13 residues. With 0 bases clipped from V and 7 bases from J, the junction kept 1 base outside the gene matches. CDR3 protein: CATSRDGTGGYTF. The CDR3 DNA reads as TGTGCCACCAGCAGAGATGGGACAGGTGGCTACACCTTC.

The chain links TRBV5-6 to TRBJ2-7; no reliable D call. CDR1 is SGHDT and CDR2 is YYEEEE in the germline V gene. Trimming removed 3 bases from V and 6 bases from J, with 10 bases in between. CDR3 length: 12 amino acids. CDR3 region: CASSSENSEQYF. Written as DNA, the CDR3 is TGTGCCAGCAGCTCTGAGAACTCCGAGCAGTACTTC. Full variable domain (outside the CDR3, taken from reference TRBV5-6 and TRBJ2-7): DAGVTQSPTHLIKTRGQQVTLRCSPKSGHDTVSWYQQALGQGPQFIFQYYEEEERQRGNFPDRFSGHQFPNYSSELNVNALLLGDSALYLCASSSENSEQYFGPGTRLTVT.